This TCR beta chain was sequenced for a study of T cell responses to AZD1222 COVID-19 vaccine. Study-level results: Repertoire collection took place solely once the T cell response had peaked. Regions 160-218 and 743-854 dominated among vaccine-associated CD4 TCRs spanning spike.

Assay: immunoSEQ multiplex PCR; the TCRdb copy retains only in-frame clones and omits some. Here the sample spans around 140,000 clones, 75% to 90% being singletons. Looked up from germline, CDR1 is GTSNPN and CDR2 is SVGIG (reference sequence). With 0 bases clipped from V and 4 bases from J, the junction kept 15 bases outside the gene matches. The CDR3 is made up of 20 amino acids. Turning to this clone: What it recognizes is unknown.

The TCR was taken from an adult in good health. This chain joins TRBV30 and TRBJ2-1, with 13 bases that match TRBD2. The input for sequencing was peripheral blood, taken on day 0 of AZD1222 vaccination. The CDR3 loop is CAWSVLSYKLAGGTYNEQFF. In DNA, the CDR3 is TGTGCCTGGAGTGTACTGTCCTACAAACTAGCGGGGGGGACTTACAATGAGCAGTTCTTC.